The rows below give T cell receptor beta chains drawn from one sample of a study of cytomegalovirus exposure and HLA in healthy donors. Only in-frame clones appear in the TCRdb table, and some are missing; sequencing was by immunoSEQ multiplex PCR. The repertoire consists of about 200,000 clones, with approximately 80% occurring once and the leading ten covering approximately 1.8%. Sequenced sample: PBMCs. Source of these receptors: a woman in her 30s in good health and CMV-seronegative. Each CDR3 is given with its conserved first and last residue. A D gene is named only where the DNA matches it firmly. Where a row states a size, it is once, few, many or the class of an expanded clone; other rows omit it.

j_gene,v_gene,d_gene,abundance,CDR3nt,CDR3aa
TRBJ2-2,TRBV13,TRBD1,NA,TGTGCCAGCATCCCGGGACAGGGGGGTCCCGGGGAGCTGTTTTTT,CASIPGQGGPGELFF
TRBJ2-3,TRBV9,TRBD2,NA,TGTGCCAGCAGCAACCCACCCCGGGGGGGACCCACAGATACGCAGTATTTT,CASSNPPRGGPTDTQYF
TRBJ2-7,TRBV5-4,NA,NA,TGTGCCAGCAGCTCGATGGGTGGGAGCTCCTACGAGCAGTACTTC,CASSSMGGSSYEQYF
TRBJ1-2,TRBV5-6,TRBD1,few,TGTGCCAGCAGCCCTACACCGGGACAGGGTTTAAACTTC,CASSPTPGQGLNF
TRBJ2-7,TRBV11-2,NA,NA,TGTGCCAGCAGCTTAGACCGGGTAAGGGAGCAGTACTTC,CASSLDRVREQYF
TRBJ1-1,TRBV18,NA,NA,TGTGCCAGCTCAGGGCTCGAGGCGGGCCGAGGCACTGAAGCTTTCTTT,CASSGLEAGRGTEAFF
TRBJ2-1,TRBV19,NA,NA,TGTGCCAGTAGTATGGACAGTTTTTCCTACAATGAGCAGTTCTTC,CASSMDSFSYNEQFF
TRBJ2-5,TRBV15,TRBD1,NA,TGTGCCACCAGCAGAGCAGGGGGCGGCCAAGAGACCCAGTACTTC,CATSRAGGGQETQYF
TRBJ2-2,TRBV11-2,NA,NA,TGTGCCAGCAGCTCCCCCTTTAGCGGTTCCACCGGGGAGCTGTTTTTT,CASSSPFSGSTGELFF
TRBJ2-2,TRBV5-1,NA,few,TGCGCCAGCAGCTTGGTTAGAGCCGAAATCACCGGGGAGCTGTTTTTT,CASSLVRAEITGELFF
TRBJ2-5,TRBV6-7,TRBD1,NA,TGTGCCAGCAGACCGGGACAGGGAGTCGAAGAGACCCAGTACTTC,CASRPGQGVEETQYF
TRBJ2-3,TRBV27,TRBD1,NA,TGTGCCAGCACCCTCACCGGGACAGGGACCCCAGATACGCAGTATTTT,CASTLTGTGTPDTQYF
TRBJ1-2,TRBV30,NA,NA,TGTGCCTGGAGTGCAGGGGCGTATGGCTACACCTTC,CAWSAGAYGYTF
TRBJ2-7,TRBV5-1,TRBD2,NA,TGCGCCAGCAGCCTTGGACTAGCGGGAGGATCCGACGAGCAGTACTTC,CASSLGLAGGSDEQYF
TRBJ2-7,TRBV4-1,NA,NA,TGCGCCAGCAGCCAACAGGGGTTCGACGAGCAGTACTTC,CASSQQGFDEQYF
TRBJ2-2,TRBV9,TRBD2,NA,TGTGCCAGCAGCGCGCGACTAGCGGAGAAGAACACCGGGGAGCTGTTTTTT,CASSARLAEKNTGELFF
TRBJ1-3,TRBV21-1,NA,NA,TGTGCCAGCAGCAAAAAGGTGGTGGGACAGGGCTGTGAAAACACCATATATTTT,CASSKKVVGQGCENTIYF
TRBJ2-7,TRBV19,NA,NA,TGTGCCAGTAGTATTTGGGAACAGGGCTCCTACGAGCAGTACTTC,CASSIWEQGSYEQYF
TRBJ2-7,TRBV7-9,NA,NA,TGTGCCAGCAGCTTAGTACGGACAAGTAGAAACGAGCAGTACTTC,CASSLVRTSRNEQYF
TRBJ1-1,TRBV5-8,NA,NA,TGTGCCAGCAGCTTCACAGAGCTGTTGAACACTGAAGCTTTCTTT,CASSFTELLNTEAFF
TRBJ1-2,TRBV5-6,TRBD1,NA,TGTGCCAGCAGCATAGGGACAGGGGGCGGCTATGGCTACACCTTC,CASSIGTGGGYGYTF
TRBJ2-7,TRBV30,TRBD2,NA,TGTGCCTGGGCTGACCTAAAACTAGCGGGAGCGCCCCGGAGCTACGAGCAGTACTTC,CAWADLKLAGAPRSYEQYF
TRBJ2-2,TRBV7-7,TRBD2,NA,TGTGCCAGCAGCATCGCTGGGGGGGGAGAACCGAACACCGGGGAGCTGTTTTTT,CASSIAGGGEPNTGELFF
TRBJ1-2,TRBV7-2,TRBD1,NA,TGTGCCAGCAGCTTATTCGGGACAGGGAGAGACTATGGCTACACCTTC,CASSLFGTGRDYGYTF
TRBJ2-7,TRBV7-9,TRBD1,NA,TGTGCCAGCAGGGGGACAGGGCCCTACGAGCAGTACTTC,CASRGTGPYEQYF
TRBJ1-5,TRBV7-8,NA,few,TGTGCCAGCAGCCGAGGACAGTCTAGCAATCAGCCCCAGCATTTT,CASSRGQSSNQPQHF
TRBJ2-7,TRBV27,NA,NA,TGTGCCAGCAGCCCAAAAGGGGACTCCTACGAGCAGTACTTC,CASSPKGDSYEQYF
TRBJ2-2,TRBV13,TRBD2,few,TGTGCCAGCAGCCCAGGTTTTTTAGCGGGAGGGGCCCTGAACACCGGGGAGCTGTTTTTT,CASSPGFLAGGALNTGELFF
TRBJ2-1,TRBV6-6,NA,NA,TGTGCCAGCAGTTACTCGAACAGGGACAATGAGCAGTTCTTC,CASSYSNRDNEQFF
TRBJ1-1,TRBV7-2,NA,few,TGTGCCAGCAGCTCCCAGGGGCCGGGGACTGAAGCTTTCTTT,CASSSQGPGTEAFF
TRBJ1-1,TRBV4-2,NA,NA,TGTGCCAGCAGCCAAGTAAGAGGAGTTGAAGCTTTCTTT,CASSQVRGVEAFF
TRBJ1-2,TRBV5-1,TRBD1,NA,TGCGCCAGCAGACAACAGGGGAGAGGATATGGCTACACCTTC,CASRQQGRGYGYTF
TRBJ1-1,TRBV23-1,TRBD1,few,TGCGCCAGCAGTCATTCTTCGACAGGGGATCTATACCGCTGGGCTGAAGCTTTCTTT,CASSHSSTGDLYRWAEAFF
TRBJ1-1,TRBV2,TRBD1,NA,TGTGCCAGCCCCCGGGGACAGCTGAACACTGAAGCTTTCTTT,CASPRGQLNTEAFF
TRBJ1-5,TRBV15,NA,NA,TGTGCCACCAGCAGAGCTCCCGGGGCAGGGGTAAGCGCTCAGCCCCAGCATTTT,CATSRAPGAGVSAQPQHF
TRBJ2-5,TRBV5-1,NA,NA,TGCGCCAGCAGCTTGAGACAGGGAATAATAGCGGAGGAGACCCAGTACTTC,CASSLRQGIIAEETQYF
TRBJ2-7,TRBV5-1,TRBD2,NA,TGCGCCAGCAGCTTGGCCGGGGGACTAGCGGGCTACGAGCAGTACTTC,CASSLAGGLAGYEQYF
TRBJ2-1,TRBV2,TRBD2,NA,TGTGCCAGCAGTGCGAGGACTAGCGGGGGGCAGCACCAGTTCTTC,CASSARTSGGQHQFF
TRBJ2-7,TRBV2,TRBD2,NA,TGTGCCAGCAGCCCCCCGGGACTAGCGCAACTCTCCTACGAGCAGTACTTC,CASSPPGLAQLSYEQYF
TRBJ1-6,TRBV15,TRBD1,few,TGTGCCACCAGCAGGTCCCGGGACAGGGGTAATTCACCCCTCCACTTT,CATSRSRDRGNSPLHF
TRBJ2-7,TRBV27,NA,once,TGTGCCAGCAGGAGTCTTTCCGGGTCCTACGAGCAGTACTTC,CASRSLSGSYEQYF
TRBJ2-5,TRBV9,NA,few,TGTGCCAGCAGCGTAGGAGGACTCGACGGGGAGACCCAGTACTTC,CASSVGGLDGETQYF
TRBJ2-7,TRBV7-6,NA,NA,TGTGCCAGCAGCCCGTTAGCCGGGACAAGGCCTTACGAGCAGTACTTC,CASSPLAGTRPYEQYF
TRBJ2-7,TRBV6-5,TRBD1,NA,TGTGCCAGCAGTCGGACAGGGGACGAGCAGTACTTC,CASSRTGDEQYF
TRBJ1-2,TRBV6-5,TRBD1,NA,TGTGCCAGCAGCCCACACGGGGACAGGGTAGGCGGCTACACCTTC,CASSPHGDRVGGYTF
TRBJ2-4,TRBV5-5,NA,NA,TGTGCCAGCAGCCCCCAAGCGGCCAAAAACATTCAGTACTTC,CASSPQAAKNIQYF
TRBJ1-3,TRBV30,NA,NA,TGTGCCTGGAGCGGTGGCTCTGGAAACACCATATATTTT,CAWSGGSGNTIYF
TRBJ2-2,TRBV7-9,NA,NA,TGTGCCAGCAGCAATAGCGGACAAAACACCGGGGAGCTGTTTTTT,CASSNSGQNTGELFF
TRBJ1-1,TRBV7-9,NA,few,TGTGCCAGCAGCCCCAGTGGACAGAACGAAGCTTTCTTT,CASSPSGQNEAFF